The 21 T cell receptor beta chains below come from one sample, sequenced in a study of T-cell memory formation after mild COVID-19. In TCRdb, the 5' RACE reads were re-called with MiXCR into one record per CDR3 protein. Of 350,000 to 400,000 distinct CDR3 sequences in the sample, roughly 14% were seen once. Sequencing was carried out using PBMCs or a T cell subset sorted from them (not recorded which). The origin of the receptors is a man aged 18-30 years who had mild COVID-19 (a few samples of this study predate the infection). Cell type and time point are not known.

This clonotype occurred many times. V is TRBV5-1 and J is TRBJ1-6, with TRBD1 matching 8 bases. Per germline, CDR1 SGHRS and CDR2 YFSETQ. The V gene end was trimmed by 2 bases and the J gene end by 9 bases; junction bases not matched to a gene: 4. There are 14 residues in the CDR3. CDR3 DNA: TGCGCCAGCAGCTTCGGAGACAGGGGTTCACCCCTCCACTTT. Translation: CASSFGDRGSPLHF.

CDR3 in DNA: TGTGCCAGCAGTTTCGGTTTTAGTCAGTTCTTC. It specifies CASSFGFSQFF. This chain connects TRBV27 to TRBJ2-1, with D hard to call. There are 11 residues in the CDR3. V lost 3 bases to trimming and J lost 13 bases, with 10 bases between them. CDR1 MNHEY and CDR2 SMNVEV come from the germline V gene (reference sequence).

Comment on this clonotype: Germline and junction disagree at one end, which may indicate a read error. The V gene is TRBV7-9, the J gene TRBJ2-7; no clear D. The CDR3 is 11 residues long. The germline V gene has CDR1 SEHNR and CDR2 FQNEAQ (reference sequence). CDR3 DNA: TGTGCCAGCAGCCGAATGGGCGAGCAGTGCTTC. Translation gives CASSRMGEQCF.

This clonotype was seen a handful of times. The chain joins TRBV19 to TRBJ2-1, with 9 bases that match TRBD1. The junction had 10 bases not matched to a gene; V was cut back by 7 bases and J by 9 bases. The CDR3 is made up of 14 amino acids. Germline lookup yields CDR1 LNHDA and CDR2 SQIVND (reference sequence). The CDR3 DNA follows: TGTGCCAGTACTACCGGGACAGGGTTTGGTGAGCAGTTCTTC. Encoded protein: CASTTGTGFGEQFF.

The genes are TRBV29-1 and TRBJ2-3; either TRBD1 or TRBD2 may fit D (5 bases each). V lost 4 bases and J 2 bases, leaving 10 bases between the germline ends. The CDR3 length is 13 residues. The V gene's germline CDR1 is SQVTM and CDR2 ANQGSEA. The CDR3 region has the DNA TGCAGCGTTGTGGGACGTTACACAGATACGCAGTATTTT. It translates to CSVVGRYTDTQYF.

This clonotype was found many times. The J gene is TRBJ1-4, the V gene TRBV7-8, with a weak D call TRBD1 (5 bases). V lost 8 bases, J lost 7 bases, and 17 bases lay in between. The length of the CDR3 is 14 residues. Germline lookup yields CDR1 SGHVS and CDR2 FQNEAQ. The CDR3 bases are TGTGCCAGCCCAGATCGTCCCGGGGGTGAAAAACTGTTTTTT. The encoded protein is CASPDRPGGEKLFF.

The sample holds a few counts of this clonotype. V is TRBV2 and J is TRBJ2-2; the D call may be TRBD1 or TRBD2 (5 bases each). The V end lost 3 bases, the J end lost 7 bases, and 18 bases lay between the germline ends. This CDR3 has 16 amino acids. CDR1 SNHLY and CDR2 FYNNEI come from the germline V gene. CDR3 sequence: CASSERGQDWGGELFF. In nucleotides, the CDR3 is TGTGCCAGCAGTGAGAGGGGCCAGGACTGGGGCGGGGAGCTGTTTTTT.

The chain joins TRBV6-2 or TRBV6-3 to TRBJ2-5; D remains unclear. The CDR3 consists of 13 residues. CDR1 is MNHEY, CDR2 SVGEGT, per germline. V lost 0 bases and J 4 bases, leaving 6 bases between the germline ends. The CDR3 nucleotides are TGTGCCAGCAGTTACTCATCCCGAGAGACCCAGTACTTC. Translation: CASSYSSRETQYF.

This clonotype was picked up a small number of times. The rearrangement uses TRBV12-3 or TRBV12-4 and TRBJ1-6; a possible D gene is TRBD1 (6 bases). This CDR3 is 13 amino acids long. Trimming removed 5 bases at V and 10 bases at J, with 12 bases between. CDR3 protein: CASSSTGYSPLHF. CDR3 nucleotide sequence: TGTGCCAGCAGTAGCACAGGGTACTCACCCCTCCACTTT.

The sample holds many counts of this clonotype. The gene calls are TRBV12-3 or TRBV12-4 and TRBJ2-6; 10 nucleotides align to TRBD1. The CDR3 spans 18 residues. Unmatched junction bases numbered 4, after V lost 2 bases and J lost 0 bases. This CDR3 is CASSLTGTGASGANVLTF. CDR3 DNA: TGTGCCAGCAGTTTAACCGGGACAGGGGCCTCTGGGGCCAACGTCCTGACTTTC.

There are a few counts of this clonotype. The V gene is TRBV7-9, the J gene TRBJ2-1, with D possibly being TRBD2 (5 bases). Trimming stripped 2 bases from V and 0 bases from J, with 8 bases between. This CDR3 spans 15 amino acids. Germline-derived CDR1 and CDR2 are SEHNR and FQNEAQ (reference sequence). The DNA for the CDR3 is TGTGCCAGCAGCTTACGGGGAACCTCCTACAATGAGCAGTTCTTC. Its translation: CASSLRGTSYNEQFF. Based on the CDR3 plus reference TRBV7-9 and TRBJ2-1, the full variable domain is DTGVSQNPRHKITKRGQNVTFRCDPISEHNRLYWYRQTLGQGPEFLTYFQNEAQLEKSRLLSDRFSAERPKGSFSTLEIQRTEQGDSAMYLCASSLRGTSYNEQFFGPGTRLTVL.

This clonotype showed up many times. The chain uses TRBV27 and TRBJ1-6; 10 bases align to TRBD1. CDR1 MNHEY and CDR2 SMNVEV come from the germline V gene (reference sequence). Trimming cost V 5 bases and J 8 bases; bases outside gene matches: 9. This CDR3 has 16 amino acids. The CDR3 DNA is TGTGCCAGCAGTCGACGATCCGGGACAGGGGATTCACCCCTCCACTTT. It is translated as CASSRRSGTGDSPLHF.

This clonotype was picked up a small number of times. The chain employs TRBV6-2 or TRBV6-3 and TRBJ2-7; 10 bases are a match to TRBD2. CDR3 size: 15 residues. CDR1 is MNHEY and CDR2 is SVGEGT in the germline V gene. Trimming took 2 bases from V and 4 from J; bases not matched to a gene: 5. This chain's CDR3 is CASSYPAGGQYEQYF. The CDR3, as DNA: TGTGCCAGCAGTTACCCAGCGGGGGGGCAGTACGAGCAGTACTTC.

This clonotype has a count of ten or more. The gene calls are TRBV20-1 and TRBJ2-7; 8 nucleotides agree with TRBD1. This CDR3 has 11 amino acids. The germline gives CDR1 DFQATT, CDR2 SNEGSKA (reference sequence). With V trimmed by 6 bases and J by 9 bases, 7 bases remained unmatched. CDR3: CSAGQGLGQYV. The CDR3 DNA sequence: TGCAGTGCCGGACAGGGCCTCGGGCAGTACGTC.

DNA for the CDR3: TGTGCCATCAGTGACAGGGCTGCCACAGATACGCAGTATTTT. Its protein product is CAISDRAATDTQYF. The V gene is TRBV10-3, the J gene TRBJ2-3, with D possibly being TRBD1 (5 bases). Per the germline V gene, CDR1 is ENHRY and CDR2 is SYGVKD. The CDR3 is 14 residues long. Trimming left V 3 bases short and J 2 bases short, with 9 bases between.

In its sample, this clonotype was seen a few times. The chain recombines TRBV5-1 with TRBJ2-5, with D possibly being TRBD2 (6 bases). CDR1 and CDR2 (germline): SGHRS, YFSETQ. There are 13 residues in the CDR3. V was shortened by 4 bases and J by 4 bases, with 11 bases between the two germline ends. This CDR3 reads CASSPGVAETQYF. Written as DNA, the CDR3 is TGCGCCAGCAGCCCGGGGGTGGCAGAGACCCAGTACTTC. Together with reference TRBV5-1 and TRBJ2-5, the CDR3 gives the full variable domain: KAGVTQTPRYLIKTRGQQVTLSCSPISGHRSVSWYQQTPGQGLQFLFEYFSETQRNKGNFPGRFSGRQFSNSRSEMNVSTLELGDSALYLCASSPGVAETQYFGPGTRLLVL.

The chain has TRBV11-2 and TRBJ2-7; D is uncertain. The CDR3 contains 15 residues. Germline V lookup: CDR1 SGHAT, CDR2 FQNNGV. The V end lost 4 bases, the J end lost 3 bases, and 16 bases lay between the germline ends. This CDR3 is CASSWLDTTDYEQYF. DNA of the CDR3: TGTGCCAGCAGCTGGCTCGACACCACAGACTACGAGCAGTACTTC.

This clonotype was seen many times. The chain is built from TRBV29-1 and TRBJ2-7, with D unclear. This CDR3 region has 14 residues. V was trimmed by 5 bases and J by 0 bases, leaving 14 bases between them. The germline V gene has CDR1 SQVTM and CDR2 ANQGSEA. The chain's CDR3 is CSVFLDSSSYEQYF. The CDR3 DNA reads TGCAGCGTTTTCCTAGACTCAAGCTCCTACGAGCAGTACTTC.

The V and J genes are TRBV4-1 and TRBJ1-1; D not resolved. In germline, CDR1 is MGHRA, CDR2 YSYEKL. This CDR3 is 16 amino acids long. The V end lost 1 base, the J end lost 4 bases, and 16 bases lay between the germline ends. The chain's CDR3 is CASSQAAIGRGTEAFF. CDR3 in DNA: TGCGCCAGCAGCCAAGCCGCCATAGGACGAGGCACTGAAGCTTTCTTT.

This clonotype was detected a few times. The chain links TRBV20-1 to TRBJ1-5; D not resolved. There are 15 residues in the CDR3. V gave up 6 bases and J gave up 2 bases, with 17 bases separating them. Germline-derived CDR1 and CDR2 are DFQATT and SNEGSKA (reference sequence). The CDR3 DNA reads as TGCAGTGCGCCTCAAGCAGGCCAGGGCAATCAGCCCCAGCATTTT. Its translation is CSAPQAGQGNQPQHF.

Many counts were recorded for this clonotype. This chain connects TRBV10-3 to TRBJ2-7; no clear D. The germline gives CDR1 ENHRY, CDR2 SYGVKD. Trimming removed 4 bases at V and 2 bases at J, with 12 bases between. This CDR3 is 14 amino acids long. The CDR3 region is CAISVRNTTYEQYV. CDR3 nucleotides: TGTGCCATCAGTGTTCGGAACACCACCTACGAGCAGTACGTC.